The sequence of this T cell receptor (beta chain) was determined in a study of T cell changes during pregnancy in multiple sclerosis. V was clipped by 5 bases and J by 4 bases, with 17 bases between them. CDR3 length: 15 residues. CDR1 SNHLY and CDR2 FYNNEI come from the germline V gene. Method: immunoSEQ multiplex PCR; TCRdb's copy keeps in-frame clones and lacks some. This table has around 73,000 clones, 92% appearing once. The chain recombines TRBV2 with TRBJ1-2, with TRBD1 as a possible D gene (6 bases). The material sequenced was peripheral blood, taken in the third trimester of pregnancy. The receptor comes from a female donor in good health, enrolled as a control in a pregnancy study. CDR3 loop: CASSHTKGQPYGYTF. CDR3 in DNA: TGTGCCAGCAGTCACACAAAAGGACAGCCCTATGGCTACACCTTC. Full variable domain (outside the CDR3, taken from reference TRBV2 and TRBJ1-2): EPEVTQTPSHQVTQMGQEVILRCVPISNHLYFYWYRQILGQKVEFLVSFYNNEISEKSEIFDDQFSVERPDGSNFTLKIRSTKLEDSAMYFCASSHTKGQPYGYTFGSGTRLTVV.